This TCR beta chain comes out of a study of T cell responses to AZD1222 COVID-19 vaccine. General observations from the study: Of spike-specific TCRs, nearly half reportedly target regions left unmutated in variants.

This clone was counted once. Its antigen remains unidentified. The method was immunoSEQ multiplex PCR; TCRdb's version includes in-frame clones alone and lacks a portion of them. The table shows 170,000 or so clones, with 75% to 95% occurring only once. The source of this sequence is an adult in good health. The sample in question was peripheral blood, obtained on day 0 of AZD1222 vaccination.

CDR3: CASGQGSYEQYF. The CDR3 DNA reads as TGCGCCAGCGGCCAGGGTTCCTACGAGCAGTACTTC. This sequence joins TRBV10-2 and TRBJ2-7, with a possible D match to TRBD1 (5 bases). The CDR3 spans 12 residues. Trimming stripped 8 bases from V and 1 base from J, with 9 bases between. Looked up from germline, CDR1 is WSHSY and CDR2 is SAAADI.